Following are 27 T cell receptor beta chains from one sample sequenced in a study of cytomegalovirus exposure and HLA in healthy donors. Only in-frame clones appear in the TCRdb table, and some are missing; sequencing was by immunoSEQ multiplex PCR. This repertoire shows about 360,000 clones, more than 80% found once; its top ten account for roughly 0.83%. The specimen sequenced was PBMCs. All receptors come from a young woman in good health and CMV-seronegative.

The chain employs TRBV5-4 and TRBJ2-1; the D is unclear. Trimming removed 2 bases from V and 4 bases from J, with 7 bases in between. This CDR3 spans 13 amino acids. CDR1 is SGHNT and CDR2 is YYREEE in the germline V gene (reference sequence). CDR3 nucleotide sequence: TGTGCCAGCAGCTTTACAGAGTACAATGAGCAGTTCTTC. Translated, it gives CASSFTEYNEQFF.

The rearrangement links TRBV15 to TRBJ1-1; no firm D call. V lost 6 bases to trimming and J lost 1 base, with 12 bases between them. The CDR3 loop spans 14 amino acids. The germline V gene has CDR1 LNHNV and CDR2 YYDKDF (reference sequence). The CDR3 region is CATRDLAGNTEAFF. The CDR3 DNA sequence: TGTGCCACCAGAGATTTGGCAGGGAACACTGAAGCTTTCTTT.

The gene calls are TRBV27 and TRBJ1-2; D gene uncertain. Trimming shortened V by 2 bases and J by 2 bases, and 15 bases separated the two germline ends. Per germline, CDR1 MNHEY and CDR2 SMNVEV (reference sequence). CDR3 length: 16 amino acids. The CDR3 region has the DNA TGTGCCAGCAGTTTACCCCCCCGGGAACGGAACTATGGCTACACCTTC. This sequence encodes CASSLPPRERNYGYTF.

The chain uses TRBV5-4 and TRBJ2-1, with D tentatively TRBD1 (6 bases). Germline-derived CDR1 and CDR2 are SGHNT and YYREEE (reference sequence). The CDR3 is 15 residues long. The germline V and J ends were trimmed by 5 bases and 3 bases, with 15 bases remaining between them. CDR3 in DNA: TGTGCCAGCAGTCCTCCGGACAGAAACTACAATGAGCAGTTCTTC. It specifies CASSPPDRNYNEQFF.

Comment on this clone: An end of the junction differs from the germline gene, which may be a read error. V and J are TRBV28 and TRBJ2-1; possibly TRBD2 for D (6 bases). CDR1 and CDR2 from the germline V gene are MDHEN and SYDVKM. The CDR3 is 15 residues long. The CDR3 bases are TGTGCCAGCAGCCCCCCCTGGGGGGAGTACAATGGGCAGTTCTTC. This codes for CASSPPWGEYNGQFF.

This chain connects TRBV6-5 to TRBJ2-7; no clear D. Trimming stripped 3 bases from V and 3 bases from J, with 9 bases between. CDR1 MNHEY and CDR2 SVGAGI come from the germline V gene. The CDR3 is 13 residues long. This CDR3 reads CASSYGSGYEQYF. The CDR3, as DNA: TGTGCCAGCAGTTATGGATCAGGCTACGAGCAGTACTTC.

This chain links TRBV5-1 with TRBJ2-2; 7 positions match TRBD2. The CDR3 is made up of 17 amino acids. Germline CDR1 is SGHRS and CDR2 is YFSETQ. Trimming cost V 3 bases and J 5 bases; bases outside gene matches: 13. This CDR3 is CASSWSWEGPGTGELFF. The CDR3 DNA reads TGCGCCAGCAGCTGGAGCTGGGAGGGCCCGGGGACCGGGGAGCTGTTTTTT.

V is TRBV2 and J is TRBJ2-4; 10 bases line up with TRBD1. This CDR3 is built from 14 residues. J gave up 8 bases and V 8 bases, and 9 bases lay outside the gene matches. Germline lookup yields CDR1 SNHLY and CDR2 FYNNEI. CDR3 protein: CASSGQGRLDIQYF. CDR3 nucleotides: TGTGCCAGCTCGGGACAGGGGAGGTTGGACATTCAGTACTTC.

The rearrangement joins TRBV18 to TRBJ1-4; TRBD1 aligns across 7 bases. The CDR3 extends over 18 amino acids. The junction had 15 bases not matched to a gene; V was cut back by 1 base and J by 7 bases. In germline, CDR1 is KGHSH, CDR2 LQKENI. Here the CDR3 reads CASSPQPGGMTLSEKLFF. CDR3 nucleotide sequence: TGTGCCAGCTCACCACAGCCAGGGGGGATGACCCTGAGTGAAAAACTGTTTTTT.

The gene calls are TRBV28 and TRBJ2-1, with 9 bases matching TRBD2. The trim removed 5 bases at V and 5 bases at J, leaving 7 bases unmatched. This CDR3 region has 15 residues. Germline V CDR1 and CDR2: MDHEN, SYDVKM. The chain's CDR3 is CASSEGLAWDNEQFF. CDR3 coding DNA: TGTGCCAGCAGTGAGGGACTAGCTTGGGACAATGAGCAGTTCTTC.

Concerning this clone itself: This sample includes further DNA sequences coding for the same CDR3. The V gene is TRBV6-5, the J gene TRBJ2-7; 8 positions match TRBD1. The CDR3 contains 14 residues. Trimming took 5 bases from V and 3 from J; bases not matched to a gene: 6. CDR1 and CDR2 (germline): MNHEY, SVGAGI. The CDR3 sequence: CASSLGQGGYEQYF. In DNA, the CDR3 is TGTGCCAGCAGTCTAGGACAGGGCGGCTACGAGCAGTACTTC.

This clone was observed a single time. The rearrangement joins TRBV28 to TRBJ1-3; D is unresolved. V was trimmed by 7 bases and J by 0 bases, leaving 16 bases between them. This CDR3 spans 16 amino acids. CDR1 is MDHEN, CDR2 SYDVKM, per germline. The CDR3 loop reads CASIHWAESSGNTIYF. In DNA form, the CDR3 reads TGTGCCAGCATACACTGGGCCGAGTCCTCTGGAAACACCATATATTTT.

The rearrangement joins TRBV30 to TRBJ1-1; D call uncertain. The CDR3 has 14 residues. Germline values: CDR1 GTSNPN, CDR2 SVGIG (reference sequence). Trimming cost V 5 bases and J 0 bases, with 13 bases left between them. The CDR3 protein is CAWGAETLNTEAFF. The CDR3, as DNA: TGTGCCTGGGGAGCTGAAACGTTGAACACTGAAGCTTTCTTT.

The chain employs TRBV7-9 and TRBJ2-7; no clear D. CDR3 length: 13 amino acids. The germline CDR1 and CDR2 sequences are SEHNR and FQNEAQ (reference sequence). Trimming took 10 bases from V and 1 from J, leaving 14 bases between them. CDR3 bases: TGTGCCACTTACCATGAGCTTTCCTACGAGCAGTACTTC. Its translation is CATYHELSYEQYF. The entire variable domain, with the rest obtained from reference TRBV7-9 and TRBJ2-7, is as follows: DTGVSQNPRHKITKRGQNVTFRCDPISEHNRLYWYRQTLGQGPEFLTYFQNEAQLEKSRLLSDRFSAERPKGSFSTLEIQRTEQGDSAMYLCATYHELSYEQYFGPGTRLTVT.

The V gene is TRBV9, the J gene TRBJ1-6, with D tentatively TRBD1 (6 bases). Germline assignment: CDR1 SGDLS and CDR2 YYNGEE. Trimming cost V 3 bases and J 0 bases, with 10 bases left between them. The CDR3 has 16 residues. This CDR3 reads CASSGGQSSYNSPLHF. DNA for the CDR3: TGTGCCAGCAGCGGCGGACAGAGCTCCTATAATTCACCCCTCCACTTT. Variable domain in full (rest from reference TRBV9 and TRBJ1-6): DSGVTQTPKHLITATGQRVTLRCSPRSGDLSVYWYQQSLDQGLQFLIQYYNGEERAKGNILERFSAQQFPDLHSELNLSSLELGDSALYFCASSGGQSSYNSPLHFGNGTRLTVT.

This chain joins TRBV19 and TRBJ1-4, with TRBD1 identical over 7 bases. The CDR3 runs 15 residues. After removal of 4 bases from V and 7 bases from J, the junction contained 9 bases not matched to a gene. Germline-derived CDR1 and CDR2 are LNHDA and SQIVND (reference sequence). CDR3 nucleotides: TGTGCCAGTAGTAGGAACAGGGGTGTCGGTGAAAAACTGTTTTTT. Translating it yields CASSRNRGVGEKLFF.

In DNA, the CDR3 is TGTGCCAGCTCACCCCCGGGACAGGGTGAGTACGAGCAGTACTTC. Its protein product is CASSPPGQGEYEQYF. The rearrangement joins TRBV18 to TRBJ2-7; 9 bases map to TRBD1. CDR1 and CDR2 from the germline V gene are KGHSH and LQKENI. CDR3 length: 15 residues. J was trimmed by 4 bases and V by 3 bases; bases with no gene match: 7.

The CDR3 DNA follows: TGTGCCAGCAGCCTACAGGGAGGGGCAGATACGCAGTATTTT. Protein: CASSLQGGADTQYF. The chain combines TRBV9 with TRBJ2-3; TRBD2 might be the D (7 bases). V shed 4 bases and J shed 4 bases, with 13 bases lying between them. The CDR3 totals 14 residues. CDR1 is SGDLS, CDR2 YYNGEE, per germline.

The V and J genes are TRBV9 and TRBJ1-5; D might be TRBD1 (6 bases). Trimming took off 3 bases at V and 4 bases at J, with 8 bases between the two ends. There are 13 residues in the CDR3. Germline-derived CDR1 and CDR2 are SGDLS and YYNGEE. CDR3: CASSGGTNQPQHF. CDR3 DNA: TGTGCCAGCAGCGGGGGGACAAATCAGCCCCAGCATTTT.

The V and J genes are TRBV6-4 and TRBJ2-1; perhaps TRBD2 as D (5 bases). Between the trimmed V and J ends, which lost 0 bases and 11 bases, there was a span of 14 bases. The CDR3 length is 14 residues. Germline CDR1 reads MRHNA; CDR2 reads SNTAGT. The CDR3 nucleotides read TGTGCCAGCAGTGACTCACCGGACGGGGTTAAGCAGTTCTTC. This gives the protein CASSDSPDGVKQFF.

The chain has TRBV9 and TRBJ2-1, with 8 bases lining up with TRBD2. In germline, CDR1 is SGDLS, CDR2 YYNGEE. The V segment lost 2 bases and the J segment 5 bases; nucleotides outside the gene matches: 3. This CDR3 spans 14 amino acids. The CDR3 DNA follows: TGTGCCAGCAGCGTTTACGGGGGGGACAATGAGCAGTTCTTC. This gives the protein CASSVYGGDNEQFF.

The chain is built from TRBV10-1 and TRBJ2-7; D unclear. From germline, CDR1 is WNHNN and CDR2 SYGVQD (reference sequence). The CDR3 loop spans 13 amino acids. V dropped 6 bases and J dropped 0 bases, with 9 bases sitting between them. The CDR3 sequence: CASRGEDSYEQYF. The CDR3 DNA is TGCGCCAGCAGGGGCGAAGACTCCTACGAGCAGTACTTC.

This clone was found once. The gene calls are TRBV14 and TRBJ1-1; TRBD1 matches 9 bases. This CDR3 spans 16 amino acids. V lost 1 base to trimming and J lost 0 bases; unmatched junction nucleotides: 3. The germline CDR1 and CDR2 sequences are SGHDN and FVKESK. The CDR3 is CASSQVHRGLNTEAFF. Here the CDR3 DNA reads TGTGCCAGCAGCCAAGTTCACAGGGGGCTGAACACTGAAGCTTTCTTT.

The gene calls are TRBV29-1 and TRBJ2-7; D uncertain. Germline V lookup: CDR1 SQVTM, CDR2 ANQGSEA. V lost 5 bases to trimming and J lost 3 bases, with 8 bases between them. This CDR3 region has 11 residues. As DNA, the CDR3 is TGCAGCGTTCACAGAGACTACGAGCAGTACTTC. It translates to CSVHRDYEQYF.

The sample holds a few counts of this clone. The gene calls are TRBV5-1 and TRBJ1-6; TRBD1 aligns across 9 bases. The CDR3 sequence is 16 residues long. V shed 0 bases, J shed 3 bases, and the junction held 1 base outside the gene matches. Germline values: CDR1 SGHRS, CDR2 YFSETQ. CDR3 DNA sequence: TGCGCCAGCAGCTTGGAGACAGGGGGCTATAATTCACCCCTCCACTTT. This gives the protein CASSLETGGYNSPLHF.

The chain combines TRBV18 with TRBJ1-2; 8 bases agree with TRBD1. The trim removed 3 bases at V and 3 bases at J, leaving 0 bases unmatched. CDR3 length equals 13 residues. Germline CDR1 and CDR2: KGHSH and LQKENI. The CDR3 DNA follows: TGTGCCAGCTCACCGGACAGGGACTATGGCTACACCTTC. Translating gives CASSPDRDYGYTF. Complete variable domain (other parts from reference TRBV18 and TRBJ1-2): NAGVMQNPRHLVRRRGQEARLRCSPMKGHSHVYWYRQLPEEGLKFMVYLQKENIIDESGMPKERFSAEFPKEGPSILRIQQVVRGDSAAYFCASSPDRDYGYTFGSGTRLTVV.

The chain uses TRBV5-1 and TRBJ1-1, with D possibly being TRBD1 (5 bases). The CDR3 length is 14 residues. V dropped 4 bases and J dropped 1 base, with 11 bases sitting between them. The germline V gene has CDR1 SGHRS and CDR2 YFSETQ. Written as DNA, the CDR3 is TGCGCCAGCAGCGAGGAGGGGCCGAACACTGAAGCTTTCTTT. This sequence encodes CASSEEGPNTEAFF.